This entry lists 16 T cell receptor beta chains sequenced from one sample in a study of monozygotic twins with inflammatory bowel disease. TCRdb processed the 5' RACE reads again and assigns one entry to each CDR3 protein, with no DNA. The sample data list roughly 330,000 distinct CDR3 sequences. Input material: blood. These receptor sequences come from a human donor with ulcerative colitis or Crohn's disease, or a healthy co-twin of an affected twin (not recorded which).

The V and J genes are TRBV6-1 and TRBJ1-5. The CDR3 extends over 14 amino acids. Germline V lookup: CDR1 MNHNS, CDR2 SASEGT. CDR3 in amino acids: CASSDGHSNQPQHF.

The chain couples TRBV4-3 to TRBJ1-5; as DNA is missing, the TRBD1 call by TCRdb cannot be tested. In germline, CDR1 is LGHNA, CDR2 YSLEER. This CDR3 region has 14 residues. CDR3 protein: CASVPGDSNQPQHF.

CDR3 sequence: CASSPRLMGDTEAFF. This rearrangement joins TRBV18 to TRBJ1-1; TCRdb calls TRBD1, which cannot be checked without DNA. The germline V gene has CDR1 KGHSH and CDR2 LQKENI. The CDR3 extends over 15 amino acids.

This chain uses TRBV20-1 with TRBJ1-2; TCRdb's assignment of TRBD1 cannot be checked, as there is no DNA. Looked up from germline, CDR1 is DFQATT and CDR2 is SNEGSKA (reference sequence). This CDR3 has 13 amino acids. Here the CDR3 reads CSAVDRGAYGYTF.

V usage is TRBV7-9 and J usage is TRBJ2-3. CDR1 is SEHNR, CDR2 FQNEAQ, per germline (reference sequence). This CDR3 is 16 amino acids long. CDR3 in amino acids: CASSLVGSSSTDTQYF.

This chain connects TRBV9 to TRBJ2-7; no DNA is available, so the TRBD1 call from TCRdb remains unchecked. This CDR3 is built from 17 residues. Per germline, CDR1 SGDLS and CDR2 YYNGEE. The CDR3 spells CASSVDPGQGATYEQYF.

The V and J genes are TRBV4-1 and TRBJ2-7. Germline V gene lookup returns CDR1 MGHRA and CDR2 YSYEKL. This CDR3 spans 11 amino acids. CDR3 in amino acids: CASSQGDEQYF.

This chain links TRBV5-1 with TRBJ2-7; the D call from TCRdb, TRBD2, cannot be confirmed without DNA. Germline CDR1 and CDR2: SGHRS and YFSETQ. The CDR3 sequence is 14 residues long. The CDR3 loop reads CASSLDRLAYEQYF.

The V gene is TRBV27, the J gene TRBJ2-5; no DNA is available, so the TRBD2 call from TCRdb remains unchecked. The CDR3 sequence is 14 residues long. Germline V lookup: CDR1 MNHEY, CDR2 SMNVEV (reference sequence). The CDR3 loop is CASSLFGRVETQYF.

V gene TRBV29-1 combines with J gene TRBJ2-7; TCRdb names TRBD2, which stays unverified in the absence of DNA. Germline lookup yields CDR1 SQVTM and CDR2 ANQGSEA. CDR3 size: 17 residues. This CDR3 is CSVAGTSGTRISYEQYF.

V is TRBV10-3 and J is TRBJ1-6. The CDR3 has 15 amino acids. Germline CDR1 ENHRY, CDR2 SYGVKD. The CDR3 reads CAISESTGPNSPLHF.

The CDR3 here is CSARQGGNIQYF. The chain couples TRBV20-1 to TRBJ2-4; TCRdb's assignment of TRBD1 cannot be checked, as there is no DNA. From germline, CDR1 is DFQATT and CDR2 SNEGSKA (reference sequence). The CDR3 has 12 residues.

This chain links TRBV7-8 with TRBJ2-1; TCRdb selects TRBD1, and the lack of DNA leaves this call unchecked. Germline V gene sequence: CDR1 SGHVS, CDR2 FQNEAQ. The CDR3 is 16 amino acids. The CDR3 reads CASSSDPGPNYNEQFF.

The chain links TRBV7-9 to TRBJ2-3; TCRdb gives TRBD1 as the D gene, but with no DNA this cannot be confirmed. CDR3 size: 16 residues. CDR1 and CDR2 (germline): SEHNR, FQNEAQ (reference sequence). The CDR3 protein is CASSLRQGTSTDTQYF.

V gene TRBV3-1 combines with J gene TRBJ2-7; as DNA is missing, the TRBD1 call by TCRdb cannot be tested. CDR1 is LGHDT, CDR2 YNNKEL, per germline (reference sequence). CDR3 length: 16 residues. This CDR3 reads CASSRWDVRSSYEQYF.

The rearrangement uses TRBV16 and TRBJ1-2. CDR3 length: 15 amino acids. From germline, CDR1 is KGHSY and CDR2 FQNENV. The CDR3 region is CASSQSAAFYYGYTF.